Sequencing of this T cell receptor beta chain was carried out in a study of cytomegalovirus exposure and HLA in healthy donors. Assay: immunoSEQ multiplex PCR; the TCRdb copy retains only in-frame clones and omits some. The profile shows about 240,000 clones, 86% of them singletons. General study points: In vitro assays verified that three CMV-associated chains recognized CMV antigens specifically.

V trimming: 6 bases; J trimming: 6 bases; junction bases outside the gene matches: 3. CDR3 length: 14 residues. Germline V gene lookup returns CDR1 SQVTM and CDR2 ANQGSEA. Worth noting for this clone: Its specificity is unknown.

The sequence was collected from a woman under 40 in good health and CMV-seropositive. Sample: PBMCs. The chain has TRBV29-1 and TRBJ2-1; 15 nucleotides line up with TRBD2. The DNA for the CDR3 is TGCAGCGTATGGGGACTAGCGGGAGGCAATGAGCAGTTCTTC. Its translation is CSVWGLAGGNEQFF.